These 30 T cell receptor beta chains came from one sample sequenced in a study of blood T cells in healthy people across ages. Sample-barcoded 5' priming and a J-beta primer mix drove a second PCR of roughly 6 to 12 cycles. One entry per CDR3 protein, called by TCRdb with MiXCR from the 5' RACE reads. The table has roughly 1,500,000 distinct CDR3 sequences, 35% to 45% seen once; the top ten hold 7.9%. Sequencing used blood. The receptors were gathered from a woman aged 18-29 years in good health.

This chain joins TRBV7-2 and TRBJ2-3, with D perhaps matching TRBD2 (5 bases). The V and J ends lost 3 bases and 2 bases respectively, with 12 bases between them. This CDR3 is built from 15 residues. Per germline, CDR1 SGHTA and CDR2 FQGNSA. DNA for the CDR3: TGTGCCAGCAGCTTGCAGACTAATCCCACAGATACGCAGTATTTT. This sequence encodes CASSLQTNPTDTQYF. The full variable domain, with the rest looked up from reference TRBV7-2 and TRBJ2-3, is GAGVSQSPSNKVTEKGKDVELRCDPISGHTALYWYRQSLGQGLEFLIYFQGNSAPDKSGLPSDRFSAERTGGSVSTLTIQRTQQEDSAVYLCASSLQTNPTDTQYFGPGTRLTVL.

This rearrangement joins TRBV4-1 to TRBJ2-4; a possible D gene is TRBD2 (6 bases). Trimming left V 7 bases short and J 13 bases short, with 23 bases between. Germline lookup yields CDR1 MGHRA and CDR2 YSYEKL. The CDR3 has 14 amino acids. The CDR3 nucleotides are TGCGCCAGCACCCGGACTATGGACTCATGGGAGCAGTACTTC. It translates to CASTRTMDSWEQYF.

This clonotype was found a few times. The J gene is TRBJ2-7, the V gene TRBV29-1; D may match TRBD1 or TRBD2 (5 bases each). Trimming took 6 bases from V and 6 from J, leaving 21 bases between them. Germline loops: CDR1 SQVTM, CDR2 ANQGSEA. The CDR3 totals 14 residues. Here the CDR3 reads CSVGGDRPSTEQYF. CDR3 DNA: TGCAGCGTGGGTGGGGACCGCCCTTCAACCGAGCAGTACTTC.

The chain combines TRBV12-3 or TRBV12-4 with TRBJ2-1; TRBD2 matches 7 bases. The V segment lost 4 bases and the J segment 3 bases; nucleotides outside the gene matches: 24. The CDR3 is 21 amino acids. DNA for the CDR3: TGTGCCAGCAGTTCGCCCCCGGGGCGCGCGACTAGCCGAATGATCTACAATGAGCAGTTCTTC. Translating gives CASSSPPGRATSRMIYNEQFF.

The J gene is TRBJ1-1, the V gene TRBV6-2 or TRBV6-3; unclear D gene. This CDR3 has 19 amino acids. V was pared by 0 bases and J by 0 bases, with 20 bases between. Germline V gene lookup returns CDR1 MNHEY and CDR2 SVGEGT. The CDR3 region is CASSYSRPIELLMNTEAFF. In DNA, the CDR3 is TGTGCCAGCAGTTACTCGAGGCCCATCGAACTCTTAATGAACACTGAAGCTTTCTTT.

This clonotype appeared a few times. The CDR3 spells CASSLSGLATQETQYF. The CDR3 DNA is TGTGCCAGCAGCTTATCAGGACTAGCGACACAAGAGACCCAGTACTTC. The chain recombines TRBV7-2 with TRBJ2-5, with 9 bases fitting TRBD2. Germline CDR1 and CDR2: SGHTA and FQGNSA. V lost 2 bases and J lost 2; bases outside the gene matches: 6. This CDR3 spans 16 amino acids.

This chain uses TRBV25-1 with TRBJ1-4, with D possibly being TRBD1 (5 bases). This CDR3 is 15 amino acids long. Trimming shortened V by 4 bases and J by 6 bases, and 15 bases separated the two germline ends. CDR1 MGHDK and CDR2 SYGVNS come from the germline V gene. The DNA of the CDR3 is TGTGCCAGCAGTGCCCCGACAGCCCGGGATGAAAAACTGTTTTTT. Protein product: CASSAPTARDEKLFF. The full variable domain, rest sourced from reference TRBV25-1 and TRBJ1-4, is EADIYQTPRYLVIGTGKKITLECSQTMGHDKMYWYQQDPGMELHLIHYSYGVNSTEKGDLSSESTVSRIRTEHFPLTLESARPSHTSQYLCASSAPTARDEKLFFGSGTQLSVL.

The rearrangement uses TRBV2 and TRBJ2-5; the D call may be TRBD1 or TRBD2 (6 bases each). Trimming cost V 10 bases and J 5 bases, with 20 bases left between them. Germline V lookup: CDR1 SNHLY, CDR2 FYNNEI. The CDR3 covers 14 residues. DNA for the CDR3: TGTGCCACTAACGGGGGCAGCCGATGGGAGACCCAGTACTTC. Protein product: CATNGGSRWETQYF.

This clonotype was counted between two and nine times. J is TRBJ2-3 and V is TRBV5-1, with D maybe TRBD1 (5 bases). CDR1 and CDR2 from the germline V gene are SGHRS and YFSETQ. The CDR3 contains 14 residues. The germline V and J ends were trimmed by 7 bases and 2 bases, with 14 bases remaining between them. This CDR3 reads CASSQGPLTDTQYF. CDR3 in DNA: TGCGCCAGCTCCCAGGGCCCCCTCACAGATACGCAGTATTTT.

The chain combines TRBV28 with TRBJ2-1; maybe TRBD2 (6 bases). Trimming removed 5 bases from V and 6 bases from J, with 17 bases in between. Germline CDR1 MDHEN, CDR2 SYDVKM. The length of the CDR3 is 15 residues. CDR3 residues: CASSPTGLDLNEQFF. The CDR3 DNA reads as TGTGCCAGCAGTCCCACGGGACTGGACCTCAATGAGCAGTTCTTC.

In this sample, this clonotype turned up a few times. The chain carries TRBV29-1 and TRBJ2-5, with D unclear. CDR1 and CDR2 from the germline V gene are SQVTM and ANQGSEA. V was shortened by 4 bases and J by 1 base, with 16 bases between the two germline ends. The CDR3 totals 15 residues. The DNA for the CDR3 is TGCAGCGTTGTCACCAGCACAAGTTTCCAAGAGACCCAGTACTTC. It yields the protein CSVVTSTSFQETQYF.

This rearrangement joins TRBV7-3 to TRBJ2-3, with TRBD2 identical over 10 bases. Germline V lookup: CDR1 SGHTA, CDR2 FQGTGA. Unmatched junction bases numbered 8, after V lost 3 bases and J lost 5 bases. This CDR3 is built from 16 residues. Here the CDR3 reads CASSLDIAGGRDTQYF. The CDR3 region has the DNA TGTGCCAGCAGCTTGGATATAGCGGGGGGTAGAGATACGCAGTATTTT.

This chain joins TRBV18 and TRBJ2-7, with 9 positions matching TRBD1. There are 16 residues in the CDR3. Trimming removed 2 bases from V and 6 bases from J; junction bases left unmatched: 11. Germline V gene lookup returns CDR1 KGHSH and CDR2 LQKENI. The CDR3 sequence is CASSPNRDRVFCEQYF. The CDR3 DNA reads as TGTGCCAGCTCACCAAATAGGGACAGGGTGTTTTGCGAGCAGTACTTC.

This clonotype has more than one count but fewer than ten. The V gene is TRBV7-2, the J gene TRBJ2-3; 7 bases match TRBD2. Germline V gene data show CDR1 as SGHTA and CDR2 as FQGNSA. The CDR3 has 16 residues. V lost 0 bases to trimming and J lost 2 bases; unmatched junction nucleotides: 5. The CDR3 is CASSLAPSGVTDTQYF. Here the CDR3 DNA reads TGTGCCAGCAGCTTAGCGCCTAGCGGAGTCACAGATACGCAGTATTTT.

This clonotype was seen at least ten times. The rearrangement links TRBV6-4 to TRBJ2-1; D not certain. There are 14 residues in the CDR3. CDR1 and CDR2 from the germline V gene are MRHNA and SNTAGT. Between the trimmed V and J ends, which lost 4 bases and 0 bases, there was a span of 7 bases. This chain's CDR3 is CASSVSSSYNEQFF. For the CDR3, the DNA is TGTGCCAGCAGTGTGTCGAGCTCCTACAATGAGCAGTTCTTC.

This clonotype was seen more than once but under ten times. CDR3: CASSQMASGSFQETQYF. In DNA, the CDR3 is TGTGCCAGCAGCCAAATGGCAAGCGGGAGTTTCCAAGAGACCCAGTACTTC. The chain couples TRBV3-1 to TRBJ2-5; 8 bases align to TRBD2. Germline-derived CDR1 and CDR2 are LGHDT and YNNKEL (reference sequence). Trimming at V came to 2 bases and at J to 1 base, leaving 9 bases not matched to a gene. The CDR3 has 17 residues.

V gene TRBV3-1 combines with J gene TRBJ2-1; D may be TRBD2 (6 bases). Germline CDR1 is LGHDT and CDR2 is YNNKEL (reference sequence). This CDR3 has 14 amino acids. V gave up 11 bases and J gave up 9 bases, with 23 bases separating them. CDR3 coding DNA: TGTGCCTCATCCCTGCCGGGAGCGTCTGGTGAGCAGTTCTTC. Residues: CASSLPGASGEQFF.

The chain joins TRBV5-1 to TRBJ2-7, with TRBD1 identical over 7 bases. Germline lookup yields CDR1 SGHRS and CDR2 YFSETQ. This CDR3 contains 15 residues. The ends lost 3 bases at V and 2 bases at J; junction bases unmatched: 8. The CDR3 sequence is CASSSTRTGPYEQYF. Here the CDR3 DNA reads TGCGCCAGCAGCTCGACACGGACAGGCCCCTACGAGCAGTACTTC.

This clonotype was seen repeatedly, ten times or more. The chain links TRBV12-3 or TRBV12-4 to TRBJ2-7; no clear D. This CDR3 has 15 residues. V was pared by 3 bases and J by 0 bases, with 12 bases between. CDR3 DNA sequence: TGTGCCAGCAGTTTGGGCGGTCGAAGCTCCTACGAGCAGTACTTC. Translated: CASSLGGRSSYEQYF.

The gene calls are TRBV11-2 and TRBJ2-2, with D perhaps TRBD1 or TRBD2 (6 bases each). V was pared by 6 bases and J by 4 bases, with 15 bases between. The CDR3 runs to 15 residues. Germline-derived CDR1 and CDR2 are SGHAT and FQNNGV. This chain's CDR3 is CASRRGDTSTGELFF. The CDR3 DNA reads TGTGCCAGCAGGAGGGGGGACACCTCCACCGGGGAGCTGTTTTTT.

This clonotype was observed at least ten times. The chain is built from TRBV12-3 or TRBV12-4 and TRBJ2-1, with 7 nucleotides matching TRBD2. The CDR3 is 12 amino acids. Trimming removed 5 bases from V and 12 bases from J; junction bases left unmatched: 7. CDR3 coding DNA: TGTGCCAGCAGTAAAAATCTAGCGGCGCAGTTCTTC. It codes for CASSKNLAAQFF.

Of note for this clonotype: At one boundary the junction diverges from the germline segment, which might be a read error. The chain couples TRBV12-3 or TRBV12-4 to TRBJ2-7; D may be TRBD2 (6 bases). This CDR3 comprises 14 residues. The CDR3 loop is CASRHGGNSYEQYF. The CDR3 DNA follows: TGTGCTAGCAGGCATGGGGGGAACTCCTACGAGCAGTACTTC.

The sample holds a few counts of this clonotype. V is TRBV20-1 and J is TRBJ2-3, with 8 nucleotides matching TRBD2. V lost 1 base and J lost 3; bases outside the gene matches: 6. CDR1 DFQATT and CDR2 SNEGSKA come from the germline V gene (reference sequence). The CDR3 is made up of 15 amino acids. This chain's CDR3 is CSARVGGGLTDTQYF. The CDR3 DNA reads as TGCAGTGCTAGAGTCGGGGGGGGCCTAACAGATACGCAGTATTTT.

The gene calls are TRBV3-1 and TRBJ2-7, with 7 bases matching TRBD2. There are 14 residues in the CDR3. The germline V gene encodes CDR1 LGHDT and CDR2 YNNKEL (reference sequence). Losses at the gene ends were 3 bases for V and 0 bases for J; bases not matched to a gene: 2. This chain's CDR3 is CASSHGGSSYEQYF. In DNA form, the CDR3 reads TGTGCCAGCAGCCATGGCGGGAGCTCCTACGAGCAGTACTTC.

This clonotype turned up a few times. The genes are TRBV29-1 and TRBJ2-3; D perhaps matches TRBD2 (5 bases). The CDR3 length is 15 residues. V shed 6 bases and J shed 3 bases, with 19 bases lying between them. CDR1 and CDR2 from the germline V gene are SQVTM and ANQGSEA. CDR3 amino acids: CSVPEGLVGTDTQYF. CDR3 nucleotides: TGCAGCGTCCCTGAGGGTCTAGTAGGGACAGATACGCAGTATTTT.

This clonotype was observed at least ten times. The gene calls are TRBV6-2 or TRBV6-3 and TRBJ2-7; the D is unclear. CDR3 length: 12 amino acids. V was trimmed by 2 bases and J by 3 bases, leaving 5 bases between them. Germline V gene data show CDR1 as MNHEY and CDR2 as SVGEGT. The CDR3 reads CASSYLDYEQYF. CDR3 DNA sequence: TGTGCCAGCAGTTACCTAGACTACGAGCAGTACTTC.

This clonotype has at least ten counts. V usage is TRBV4-1 and J usage is TRBJ2-7; no firm D call. Per germline, CDR1 MGHRA and CDR2 YSYEKL. Trimming took off 2 bases at V and 1 base at J, with 12 bases between the two ends. The CDR3 runs 15 residues. The CDR3 DNA reads as TGCGCCAGCAGCCAATTTGGTCCCATTTCCTACGAGCAGTACTTC. This codes for CASSQFGPISYEQYF.

This clonotype has only a few counts. The V and J genes are TRBV2 and TRBJ2-3; 10 bases are a match to TRBD1. After removal of 6 bases from V and 4 bases from J, the junction contained 10 bases not matched to a gene. CDR1 and CDR2 from the germline V gene are SNHLY and FYNNEI. The CDR3 is 16 amino acids. The CDR3 DNA reads TGTGCCAGCAGGGATGGACAGGGGGTTGGAGCAGATACGCAGTATTTT. Translated: CASRDGQGVGADTQYF.

The chain couples TRBV12-3 or TRBV12-4 to TRBJ2-7, with a weak D call TRBD2 (5 bases). The CDR3 has 14 residues. V was cut by 6 bases and J by 2 bases, with 14 bases left in between. The CDR3 spells CASRLGLLPYEQYF. The DNA for the CDR3 is TGTGCCAGCAGACTCGGACTCCTGCCCTACGAGCAGTACTTC.

The V and J genes are TRBV5-1 and TRBJ2-7, with no clear D. The CDR3 extends over 12 amino acids. The V gene's germline CDR1 is SGHRS and CDR2 YFSETQ. V was shortened by 4 bases and J by 4 bases, with 9 bases between the two germline ends. The CDR3 sequence is CASSTDGYEQYF. The DNA of the CDR3 is TGCGCCAGCAGCACGGATGGGTACGAGCAGTACTTC.